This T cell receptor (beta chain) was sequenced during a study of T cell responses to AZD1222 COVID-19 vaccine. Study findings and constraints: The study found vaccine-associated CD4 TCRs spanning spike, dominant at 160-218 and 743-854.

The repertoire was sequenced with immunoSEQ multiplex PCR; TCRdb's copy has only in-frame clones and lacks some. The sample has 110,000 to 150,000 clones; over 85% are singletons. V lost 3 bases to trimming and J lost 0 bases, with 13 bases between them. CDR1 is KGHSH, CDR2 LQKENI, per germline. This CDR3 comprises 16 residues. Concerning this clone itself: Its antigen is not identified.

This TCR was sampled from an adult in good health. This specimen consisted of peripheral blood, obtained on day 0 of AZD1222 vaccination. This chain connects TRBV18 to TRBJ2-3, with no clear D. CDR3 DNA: TGTGCCAGCTCACCTTTGAGAAATCCTAGCACAGATACGCAGTATTTT. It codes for CASSPLRNPSTDTQYF.